This T cell receptor beta chain was identified during a study of T cell repertoires in cytomegalovirus infection. In the study overall: Matching HLA type, along with CMV infection, was indicated by public TCR beta signatures.

This clonotype was seen many times. One entry per CDR3 protein, called by TCRdb with MiXCR from the reads. Seen here are about 76,000 distinct CDR3 sequences, around 3.4% observed once, and the top ten hold around 4.4%. Per germline, CDR1 SGHTA and CDR2 FQGNSA. V was clipped by 3 bases and J by 2 bases, with 10 bases between them. The CDR3 contains 14 residues. The sample taken for sequencing was PBMCs. The rearrangement links TRBV7-2 to TRBJ1-2; D remains ambiguous. This clonotype was sampled from a human donor in good health (CMV status not recorded). Some clones in this sample may be carry-over from other donors' samples. CDR3 sequence (DNA): TGTGCCAGCAGCTTTCAGGCCGAGAACTATGGCTACACCTTC. As protein: CASSFQAENYGYTF.